The 32 T cell receptor beta chains listed next were all sequenced from one sample in a study of cytomegalovirus exposure and HLA in healthy donors. The PCR contained 60 Vbeta and 13 Jbeta primers. Profiled with immunoSEQ multiplex PCR; TCRdb holds only in-frame clones, not every one. The sample shows approximately 120,000 clones, around three quarters of them seen only once. The material sequenced was PBMCs. These TCRs come from a man aged 35-49 years in good health and CMV-seropositive.

V usage is TRBV5-1 and J usage is TRBJ2-3, with 9 bases that match TRBD1. Germline-derived CDR1 and CDR2 are SGHRS and YFSETQ. The CDR3 has 17 amino acids. V gave up 3 bases and J gave up 6 bases; unmatched junction bases: 14. DNA of the CDR3: TGCGCCAGCAGCTACCGACCTACAGGGGGCGCATTGGATACGCAGTATTTT. It encodes CASSYRPTGGALDTQYF.

The chain couples TRBV11-1 to TRBJ1-2; 7 positions match TRBD1. This CDR3 has 15 amino acids. Germline V lookup: CDR1 SGHAT, CDR2 FQDESV (reference sequence). V was pared by 5 bases and J by 6 bases, with 12 bases of the junction left unmatched. The CDR3: CASSTRTGSHHGYTF. CDR3 bases: TGTGCCAGCAGCACCCGGACAGGATCACATCATGGCTACACCTTC.

This chain uses TRBV4-3 with TRBJ2-4; no firm D call. V was pared by 1 base and J by 8 bases, with 9 bases between. CDR1 is LGHNA, CDR2 YSLEER, per germline. This CDR3 is 13 amino acids long. CDR3 DNA sequence: TGCGCCAGCAGCCAAGGGGTTCTAGACATTCAGTACTTC. This encodes CASSQGVLDIQYF.

This chain connects TRBV5-1 to TRBJ2-1; TRBD2 matches at 8 bases. Germline CDR1 SGHRS, CDR2 YFSETQ. The CDR3 totals 15 residues. V was clipped by 3 bases and J by 6 bases; unmatched bases: 8. The CDR3 loop reads CASSSLGGAINEQFF. In DNA form, the CDR3 reads TGCGCCAGCAGCTCACTCGGGGGGGCCATCAATGAGCAGTTCTTC.

This clone was seen more than once but under ten times. The CDR3 loop reads CSAMRSYEQYF. CDR3 coding DNA: TGCAGTGCTATGAGGAGCTACGAGCAGTACTTC. V and J are TRBV20-1 and TRBJ2-7; D is uncertain. This CDR3 has 11 residues. V dropped 4 bases and J dropped 3 bases, with 7 bases sitting between them. Germline-derived CDR1 and CDR2 are DFQATT and SNEGSKA (reference sequence).

The rearrangement joins TRBV13 to TRBJ2-2; 8 bases fit TRBD1. V was clipped by 3 bases and J by 1 base; unmatched bases: 1. From germline, CDR1 is PRHDT and CDR2 FYEKMQ (reference sequence). The CDR3 is 15 amino acids. The CDR3 DNA reads as TGTGCCAGCAGCTTCAGGGGGCGGAACACCGGGGAGCTGTTTTTT. This encodes CASSFRGRNTGELFF.

The chain couples TRBV18 to TRBJ1-5; the D gene is possibly TRBD1 (5 bases). Trimming removed 0 bases from V and 1 base from J, with 10 bases in between. This CDR3 is built from 16 residues. The germline gives CDR1 KGHSH, CDR2 LQKENI. CDR3 residues: CASSPPPGGSNQPQHF. The CDR3 region has the DNA TGTGCCAGCTCACCACCCCCCGGGGGGAGCAATCAGCCCCAGCATTTT.

This chain's CDR3 is CASSSIRSQGETQYF. The CDR3 DNA reads as TGCGCCAGCAGCTCGATCCGGAGCCAGGGGGAGACCCAGTACTTC. This rearrangement joins TRBV5-1 to TRBJ2-5; a weak D match, TRBD1 (6 bases). The CDR3 has 15 amino acids. Trimming took 3 bases from V and 5 from J, leaving 17 bases between them. Per germline, CDR1 SGHRS and CDR2 YFSETQ.

This clone was seen more than once but under ten times. The rearrangement links TRBV6-5 to TRBJ1-2; D is ambiguous. The CDR3 consists of 16 residues. CDR1 is MNHEY and CDR2 is SVGAGI in the germline V gene. The V end lost 4 bases, the J end lost 5 bases, and 20 bases lay between the germline ends. In nucleotides, the CDR3 is TGTGCCAGCAGTTCTGTGAGGGAGAAACTTTGGTATGGCTACACCTTC. It yields the protein CASSSVREKLWYGYTF.

The chain has TRBV14 and TRBJ2-5; 12 positions agree with TRBD2. Per the germline V gene, CDR1 is SGHDN and CDR2 is FVKESK. The CDR3 is made up of 17 amino acids. V lost 5 bases and J lost 5; bases outside the gene matches: 12. CDR3 nucleotide sequence: TGTGCCAGCAGCGTGCGACTAGCGGGAGAGTCTCCGGAGACCCAGTACTTC. Amino acids: CASSVRLAGESPETQYF.

The chain uses TRBV7-9 and TRBJ1-1, with D hard to call. The CDR3 covers 16 residues. V dropped 5 bases and J dropped 1 base, with 17 bases sitting between them. Germline CDR1 and CDR2: SEHNR and FQNEAQ (reference sequence). CDR3 DNA: TGTGCCAGCAGCCCTAAGAGGCGGGGAGCGAACACTGAAGCTTTCTTT. Its translation is CASSPKRRGANTEAFF.

This sequence joins TRBV7-8 and TRBJ2-3, with 9 bases matching TRBD2. The trim removed 1 base at V and 5 bases at J, leaving 13 bases unmatched. Germline values: CDR1 SGHVS, CDR2 FQNEAQ. The CDR3 has 18 amino acids. CDR3 amino acids: CASSLGGVWLAGRDTQYF. The CDR3 DNA follows: TGTGCCAGCAGCTTAGGCGGAGTTTGGCTAGCGGGGAGAGATACGCAGTATTTT.

The chain combines TRBV7-2 with TRBJ1-4; the D gene is possibly TRBD1 (5 bases). This CDR3 is 15 amino acids long. V was cut by 1 base and J by 4 bases, with 10 bases left in between. Germline V gives CDR1 SGHTA, CDR2 FQGNSA. CDR3 DNA sequence: TGTGCCAGCAGCTTAGGGGCAGGGTTTAATGAAAAACTGTTTTTT. Its translation is CASSLGAGFNEKLFF. Full variable domain (remainder filled in from reference TRBV7-2 and TRBJ1-4): GAGVSQSPSNKVTEKGKDVELRCDPISGHTALYWYRQSLGQGLEFLIYFQGNSAPDKSGLPSDRFSAERTGGSVSTLTIQRTQQEDSAVYLCASSLGAGFNEKLFFGSGTQLSVL.

The rearrangement uses TRBV21-1 and TRBJ2-7; the table's D call TRBD2 went unverified against the DNA. TRBV21-1 is marked as a pseudogene. The CDR3 covers 14 residues. DNA of the CDR3: TGTGCCAGCAGCAACAGCCACGGAGGCGGCGAGCAGTACTTC. It is translated as CASSNSHGGGEQYF.

This chain joins TRBV4-2 and TRBJ2-1, with TRBD2 matching 14 bases. Germline V gene data show CDR1 as LGHNA and CDR2 as YNFKEQ. CDR3 length equals 18 residues. The J segment lost 5 bases and the V segment lost 5 bases, leaving 11 bases of the junction unmatched. The CDR3 DNA is TGTGCCAGCAGCTCCCACTTGACTAGCGGGGGGGCCGACAATGAGCAGTTCTTC. Encoded protein: CASSSHLTSGGADNEQFF.

Only one count was recorded for this clone. The chain joins TRBV28 to TRBJ1-1, with 12 positions matching TRBD1. Germline V lookup: CDR1 MDHEN, CDR2 SYDVKM. CDR3 length: 18 residues. The ends lost 2 bases at V and 0 bases at J; junction bases unmatched: 7. For the CDR3, the DNA is TGTGCCAGCAGTTTAACTGGGACAGGGGGCTTGATGAACACTGAAGCTTTCTTT. As protein: CASSLTGTGGLMNTEAFF.

V and J are TRBV19 and TRBJ1-2; TRBD1 matches at 10 bases. The CDR3 is made up of 15 amino acids. The germline V gene has CDR1 LNHDA and CDR2 SQIVND (reference sequence). The V gene end was trimmed by 5 bases and the J gene end by 6 bases; junction bases not matched to a gene: 9. The CDR3: CASSPRDRGAHGYTF. CDR3 DNA sequence: TGTGCCAGTAGTCCCCGGGACAGGGGAGCCCATGGCTACACCTTC.

The J gene is TRBJ2-3, the V gene TRBV19, with 10 bases aligning to TRBD2. J lost 6 bases, V lost 6 bases, and 6 bases had no gene match. The germline V gene encodes CDR1 LNHDA and CDR2 SQIVND (reference sequence). The CDR3 sequence is 14 residues long. The chain's CDR3 is CASRERGGMDTQYF. In DNA form, the CDR3 reads TGTGCCAGTAGAGAGCGGGGGGGCATGGATACGCAGTATTTT.

The rearrangement uses TRBV18 and TRBJ2-7; D perhaps matches TRBD1 (6 bases). This CDR3 comprises 14 residues. V was pared by 3 bases and J by 4 bases, with 13 bases between. Germline V gives CDR1 KGHSH, CDR2 LQKENI. CDR3 loop: CASSPTYGQYEQYF. In DNA, the CDR3 is TGTGCCAGCTCACCTACTTATGGACAGTACGAGCAGTACTTC.

The chain recombines TRBV19 with TRBJ2-7, with a weak D call TRBD1 (6 bases). V was shortened by 2 bases and J by 2 bases, with 10 bases between the two germline ends. The CDR3 loop spans 14 amino acids. Germline loops: CDR1 LNHDA, CDR2 SQIVND (reference sequence). CDR3 residues: CASSIPGAPYEQYF. The CDR3 bases are TGTGCCAGTAGTATACCAGGGGCCCCCTACGAGCAGTACTTC. Supplemented by reference TRBV19 and TRBJ2-7, the full variable domain reads DGGITQSPKYLFRKEGQNVTLSCEQNLNHDAMYWYRQDPGQGLRLIYYSQIVNDFQKGDIAEGYSVSREKKESFPLTVTSAQKNPTAFYLCASSIPGAPYEQYFGPGTRLTVT.

This clone was detected only once. The sample holds other DNA sequences that translate to the same CDR3. The V gene is TRBV7-2, the J gene TRBJ2-1; D may be TRBD2 (5 bases). This CDR3 is 14 amino acids long. V was trimmed by 5 bases and J by 1 base, leaving 9 bases between them. CDR1 is SGHTA and CDR2 is FQGNSA in the germline V gene. In DNA, the CDR3 is TGTGCCAGCAGCCCCCCGGGATCCTACAATGAGCAGTTCTTC. It is translated as CASSPPGSYNEQFF.

The rearrangement joins TRBV11-1 to TRBJ1-1, with 7 bases identical to TRBD1. Germline trimming cut 5 bases from V and 4 bases from J; bases unmatched to any gene: 10. The CDR3 consists of 15 residues. Germline V gene data show CDR1 as SGHAT and CDR2 as FQDESV (reference sequence). The CDR3 protein is CASSTQDRVATEAFF. In nucleotides, the CDR3 is TGTGCCAGCAGCACCCAAGACAGGGTAGCCACTGAAGCTTTCTTT.

The chain uses TRBV7-2 and TRBJ1-5, with 9 bases that match TRBD1. The CDR3 loop spans 15 amino acids. Trimming removed 5 bases from V and 5 bases from J; junction bases left unmatched: 7. Germline V gives CDR1 SGHTA, CDR2 FQGNSA. Here the CDR3 DNA reads TGTGCCAGCAGCCCGACAGGGGGGAAGGATCAGCCCCAGCATTTT. This translates into CASSPTGGKDQPQHF.

Of note for this clone: At one end, the junction sequence differs from germline, possibly due to a read error. V usage is TRBV7-9 and J usage is TRBJ2-3; 7 nucleotides agree with TRBD1. This CDR3 contains 19 residues. The V gene's germline CDR1 is SEHNR and CDR2 FQNEAQ (reference sequence). CDR3 amino acids: CSSSSRTQRQGVWPDTQYF. In DNA, the CDR3 is TGTTCCAGCAGCTCCAGAACCCAAAGACAGGGAGTGTGGCCAGATACGCAGTATTTT.

The V and J genes are TRBV28 and TRBJ2-3, with a tentative D call TRBD2 (6 bases). Germline CDR1 and CDR2: MDHEN and SYDVKM. V lost 2 bases and J lost 2, with 8 bases in between. CDR3 length: 14 residues. CDR3 sequence reads: CASSLGGITDTQYF. CDR3 in DNA: TGTGCCAGCAGTTTAGGAGGGATCACAGATACGCAGTATTTT.

This clone has only one observation. The chain combines TRBV13 with TRBJ2-5; 10 bases map to TRBD1. V dropped 3 bases and J dropped 4; count of bases not matched to a gene: 5. Germline CDR1 is PRHDT and CDR2 is FYEKMQ (reference sequence). The CDR3 is made up of 15 amino acids. CDR3 loop: CASSFRTGGRETQYF. CDR3 nucleotides: TGTGCCAGCAGCTTTAGGACAGGGGGAAGAGAGACCCAGTACTTC.

The rearrangement joins TRBV7-9 to TRBJ1-4; a weak D match, TRBD1 (5 bases). The V end lost 5 bases, the J end lost 6 bases, and 7 bases lay between the germline ends. Per germline, CDR1 SEHNR and CDR2 FQNEAQ (reference sequence). The CDR3 covers 12 residues. CDR3 region: CASSLQDEKLFF. CDR3 nucleotide sequence: TGTGCCAGCAGCCTACAGGATGAAAAACTGTTTTTT.

The chain carries TRBV18 and TRBJ1-1, with D unresolved. V lost 3 bases, J lost 4 bases, and 18 bases lay in between. The CDR3 totals 16 residues. CDR1 and CDR2 (germline): KGHSH, LQKENI. CDR3 in DNA: TGTGCCAGCTCACCGGGAAGCTCGGGGTCTAGCACTGAAGCTTTCTTT. This gives the protein CASSPGSSGSSTEAFF.

The V and J genes are TRBV5-1 and TRBJ1-3; D not certain. Trimming stripped 7 bases from V and 1 base from J, with 9 bases between. The length of the CDR3 is 13 residues. Germline assignment: CDR1 SGHRS and CDR2 YFSETQ. The CDR3 DNA follows: TGCGCCAGCCGTACGACTTCTGGAAACACCATATATTTT. Translation: CASRTTSGNTIYF.

In regard to this clone: Other DNA sequences of this sample code for an identical CDR3. For the CDR3, the DNA is TGTGCCAGCAGTTCCCAGGGGGCTGATGGCTACACCTTC. This sequence encodes CASSSQGADGYTF. The chain has TRBV6-5 and TRBJ1-2; 8 bases map to TRBD1. Trimming took 4 bases from V and 6 from J; bases not matched to a gene: 4. The CDR3 has 13 residues. Per germline, CDR1 MNHEY and CDR2 SVGAGI.

This chain links TRBV10-3 with TRBJ2-1; 8 nucleotides agree with TRBD1. V gave up 6 bases and J gave up 5 bases; unmatched junction bases: 9. Looked up from germline, CDR1 is ENHRY and CDR2 is SYGVKD. The CDR3 length is 15 residues. The DNA of the CDR3 is TGTGCCATCAGCCAGGGGGCGTTGGTGGACAATGAGCAGTTCTTC. Translated, it gives CAISQGALVDNEQFF.

The chain is built from TRBV28 and TRBJ2-5, with TRBD1 as a possible D gene (6 bases). The CDR3 is made up of 14 amino acids. Germline CDR1 MDHEN, CDR2 SYDVKM. The V and J ends lost 5 bases and 6 bases respectively, with 16 bases between them. The CDR3 here is CASSNSRGVKTQYF. CDR3 sequence (DNA): TGTGCCAGCAGTAATAGCAGGGGAGTAAAGACCCAGTACTTC. The complete variable domain, with remaining parts taken from reference TRBV28 and TRBJ2-5, reads DVKVTQSSRYLVKRTGEKVFLECVQDMDHENMFWYRQDPGLGLRLIYFSYDVKMKEKGDIPEGYSVSREKKERFSLILESASTNQTSMYLCASSNSRGVKTQYFGPGTRLLVL.